The sample holds a few counts of the clone carrying this T cell receptor beta chain. Its target is unknown. The data are from a study of beta chain features in type 1 diabetes. Points from the study as a whole: Researchers report that Type 1 diabetes patients had moderately but significantly shorter TCRB CDR3s across all four CD4+ subsets.

Trimming stripped 4 bases from V and 0 bases from J, with 10 bases between. From germline, CDR1 is LGHNA and CDR2 YNFKEQ. This CDR3 contains 15 residues. The whole isolated RNA underwent reverse transcription, so sequencing captured expressed TCRB transcripts. TCRdb keeps only in-frame clones here, not all; method: immunoSEQ multiplex PCR. The table records around 170,000 clones, roughly 9% of them present only once. Material: central memory CD4+ T cells from blood. The TCR originated in a woman aged 18-30 years in good health. The V and J genes are TRBV4-2 and TRBJ1-5, with no clear D. Here the CDR3 reads CASSRSGDSNQPQHF. The CDR3 bases are TGTGCCAGCAGCCGTTCAGGTGATAGCAATCAGCCCCAGCATTTT.